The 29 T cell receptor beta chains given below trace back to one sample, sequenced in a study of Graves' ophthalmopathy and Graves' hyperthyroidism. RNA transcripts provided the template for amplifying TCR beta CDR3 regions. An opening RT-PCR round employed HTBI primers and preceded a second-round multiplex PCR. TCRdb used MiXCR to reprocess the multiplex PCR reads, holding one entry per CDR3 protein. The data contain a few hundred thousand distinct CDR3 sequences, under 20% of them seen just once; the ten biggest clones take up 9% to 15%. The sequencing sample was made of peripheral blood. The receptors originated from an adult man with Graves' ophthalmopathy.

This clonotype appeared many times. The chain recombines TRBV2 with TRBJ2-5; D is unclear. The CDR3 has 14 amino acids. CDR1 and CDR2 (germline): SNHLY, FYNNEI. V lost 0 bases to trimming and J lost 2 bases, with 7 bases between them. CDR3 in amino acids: CASSEARVQETQYF. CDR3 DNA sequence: TGTGCCAGCAGTGAAGCAAGGGTTCAAGAGACCCAGTACTTC.

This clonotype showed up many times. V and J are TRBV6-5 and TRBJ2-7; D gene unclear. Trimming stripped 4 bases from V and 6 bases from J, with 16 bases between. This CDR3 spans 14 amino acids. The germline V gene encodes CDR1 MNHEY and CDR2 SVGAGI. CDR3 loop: CASSSDTSEREQYF. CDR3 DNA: TGTGCCAGCAGTTCCGACACCTCTGAACGCGAGCAGTACTTC.

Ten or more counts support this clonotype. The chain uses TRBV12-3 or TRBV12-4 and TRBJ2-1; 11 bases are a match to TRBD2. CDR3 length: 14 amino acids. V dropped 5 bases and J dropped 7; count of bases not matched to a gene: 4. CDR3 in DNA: TGTGCCAGCAGTCGGGCTAGCGGGAGGAATGAGCAGTTCTTC. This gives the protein CASSRASGRNEQFF.

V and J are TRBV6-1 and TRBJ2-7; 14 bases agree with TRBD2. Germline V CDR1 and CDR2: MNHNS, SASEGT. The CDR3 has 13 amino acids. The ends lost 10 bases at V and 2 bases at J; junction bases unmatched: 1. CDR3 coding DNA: TGTGCCACGGGACTAGCGGGGGCCTACGAGCAGTACTTC. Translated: CATGLAGAYEQYF.

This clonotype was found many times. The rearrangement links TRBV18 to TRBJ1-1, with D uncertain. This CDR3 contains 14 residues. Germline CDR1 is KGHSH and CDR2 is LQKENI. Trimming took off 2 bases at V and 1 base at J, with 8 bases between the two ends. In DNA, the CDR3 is TGTGCCAGCTCACCAAACGCCGAGAACACTGAAGCTTTCTTT. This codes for CASSPNAENTEAFF.

The CDR3 DNA sequence: TGTGCCAGCAGACGGACTAGCGGACTCCAAGAGACCCAGTACTTC. Protein sequence: CASRRTSGLQETQYF. The chain links TRBV7-8 to TRBJ2-5; 10 bases match TRBD2. The length of the CDR3 is 15 residues. J lost 1 base, V lost 6 bases, and 5 bases had no gene match. Looked up from germline, CDR1 is SGHVS and CDR2 is FQNEAQ.

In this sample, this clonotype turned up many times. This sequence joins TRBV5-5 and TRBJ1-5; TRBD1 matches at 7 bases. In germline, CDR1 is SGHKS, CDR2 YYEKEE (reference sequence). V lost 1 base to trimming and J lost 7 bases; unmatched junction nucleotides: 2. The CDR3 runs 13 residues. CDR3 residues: CASSLTGEQPQHF. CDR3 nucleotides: TGTGCCAGCAGCTTGACAGGGGAGCAGCCCCAGCATTTT.

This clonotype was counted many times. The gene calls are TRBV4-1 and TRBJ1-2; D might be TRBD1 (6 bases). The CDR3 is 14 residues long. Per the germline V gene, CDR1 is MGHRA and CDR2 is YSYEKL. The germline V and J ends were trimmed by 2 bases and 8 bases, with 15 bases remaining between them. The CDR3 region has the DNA TGCGCCAGCAGCCAACCAGGCAGGGGCAGCGGCTACACCTTC. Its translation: CASSQPGRGSGYTF.

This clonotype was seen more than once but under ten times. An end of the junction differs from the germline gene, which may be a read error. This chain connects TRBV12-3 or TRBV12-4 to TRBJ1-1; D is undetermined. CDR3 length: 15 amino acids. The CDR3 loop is CASREAGNMGTGAFF. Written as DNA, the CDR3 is TGTGCCAGCAGGGAAGCCGGTAACATGGGCACTGGAGCTTTCTTT.

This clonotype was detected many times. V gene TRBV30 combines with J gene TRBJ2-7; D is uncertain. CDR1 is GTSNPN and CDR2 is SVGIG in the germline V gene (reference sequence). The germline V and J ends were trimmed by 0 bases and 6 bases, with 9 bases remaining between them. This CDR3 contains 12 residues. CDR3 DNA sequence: TGTGCCTGGAGTGTCGACTCGGGCGAGCAGTACTTC. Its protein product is CAWSVDSGEQYF.

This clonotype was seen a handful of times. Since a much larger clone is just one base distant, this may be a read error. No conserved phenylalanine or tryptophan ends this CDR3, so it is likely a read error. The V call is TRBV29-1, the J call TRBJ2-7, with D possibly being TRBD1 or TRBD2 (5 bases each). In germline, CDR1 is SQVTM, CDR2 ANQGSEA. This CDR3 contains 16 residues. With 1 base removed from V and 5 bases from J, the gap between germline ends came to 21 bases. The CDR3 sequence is CSVEGVRGSPRDEQYL. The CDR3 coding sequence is TGCAGCGTTGAAGGAGTTCGGGGCTCCCCTAGGGACGAGCAGTACTTA.

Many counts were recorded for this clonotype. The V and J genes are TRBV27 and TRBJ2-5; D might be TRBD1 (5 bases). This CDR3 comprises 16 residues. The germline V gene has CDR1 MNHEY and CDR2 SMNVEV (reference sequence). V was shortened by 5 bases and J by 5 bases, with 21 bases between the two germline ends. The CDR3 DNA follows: TGTGCCAGCAGTCGCTACCCGGCAGGGCTCTTGGAGACCCAGTACTTC. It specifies CASSRYPAGLLETQYF.

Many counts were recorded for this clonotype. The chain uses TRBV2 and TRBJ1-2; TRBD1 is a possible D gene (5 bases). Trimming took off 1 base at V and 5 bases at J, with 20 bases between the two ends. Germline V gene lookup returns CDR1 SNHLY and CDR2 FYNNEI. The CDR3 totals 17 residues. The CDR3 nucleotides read TGTGCCAGCAGTGAAGGACTCCCCTCGTCAGGGAGATATGGCTACACCTTC. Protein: CASSEGLPSSGRYGYTF.

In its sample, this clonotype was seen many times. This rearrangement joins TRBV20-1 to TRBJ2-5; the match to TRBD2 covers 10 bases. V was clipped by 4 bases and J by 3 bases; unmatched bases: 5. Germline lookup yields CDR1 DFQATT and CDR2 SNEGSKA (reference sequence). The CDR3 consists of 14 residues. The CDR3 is CSAMRTSGEETQYF. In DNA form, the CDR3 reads TGCAGTGCTATGAGGACTAGCGGAGAAGAGACCCAGTACTTC.

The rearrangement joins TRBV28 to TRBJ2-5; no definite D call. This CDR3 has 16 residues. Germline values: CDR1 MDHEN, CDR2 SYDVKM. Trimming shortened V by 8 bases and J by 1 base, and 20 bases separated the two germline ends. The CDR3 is CASGPLRAGAQETQYF. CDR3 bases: TGTGCCAGCGGACCGCTACGGGCAGGCGCCCAAGAGACCCAGTACTTC.

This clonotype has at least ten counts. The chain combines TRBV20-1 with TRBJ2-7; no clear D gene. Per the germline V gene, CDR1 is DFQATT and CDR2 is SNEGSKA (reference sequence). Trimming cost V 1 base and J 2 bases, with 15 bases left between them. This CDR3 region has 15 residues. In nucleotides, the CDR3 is TGCAGTGCTAGAGCCCTGAGGTCGGTCACCTACGAGCAGTACTTC. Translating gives CSARALRSVTYEQYF.

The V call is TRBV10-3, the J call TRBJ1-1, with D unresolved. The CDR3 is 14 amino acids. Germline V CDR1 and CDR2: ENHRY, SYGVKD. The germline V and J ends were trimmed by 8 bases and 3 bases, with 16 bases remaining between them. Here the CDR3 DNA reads TGTGCCATCGGGGATAGGGCTAGTTACACTGAAGCTTTCTTT. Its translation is CAIGDRASYTEAFF.

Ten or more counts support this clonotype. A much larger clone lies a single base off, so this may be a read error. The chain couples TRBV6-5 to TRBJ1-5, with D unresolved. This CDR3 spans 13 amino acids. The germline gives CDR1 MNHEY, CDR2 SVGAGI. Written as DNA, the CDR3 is TGTGCCGGCAGTTCCCAGTCCGGACAGCCCCAGCATTTT. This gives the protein CAGSSQSGQPQHF.

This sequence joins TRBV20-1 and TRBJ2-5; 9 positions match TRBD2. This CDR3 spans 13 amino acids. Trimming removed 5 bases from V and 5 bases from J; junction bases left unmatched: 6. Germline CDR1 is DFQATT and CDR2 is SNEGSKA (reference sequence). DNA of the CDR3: TGCAGTGCTGGAGGTAGCGGGAGTGAGACCCAGTACTTC. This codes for CSAGGSGSETQYF.

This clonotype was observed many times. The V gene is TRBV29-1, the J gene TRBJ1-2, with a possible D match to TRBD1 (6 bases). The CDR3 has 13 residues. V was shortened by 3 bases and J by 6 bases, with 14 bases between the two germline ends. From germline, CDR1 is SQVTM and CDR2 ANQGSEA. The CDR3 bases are TGCAGCGTTGATCCACAGGGTTTAGATGGCTACACCTTC. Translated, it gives CSVDPQGLDGYTF.

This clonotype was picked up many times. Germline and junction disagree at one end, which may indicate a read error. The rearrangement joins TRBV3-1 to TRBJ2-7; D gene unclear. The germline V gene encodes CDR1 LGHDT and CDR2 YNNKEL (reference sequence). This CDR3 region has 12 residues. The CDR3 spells CASSQDSYEQYF. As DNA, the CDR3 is TGCGCCAGCAGCCAGGACTCCTACGAGCAGTACTTC.

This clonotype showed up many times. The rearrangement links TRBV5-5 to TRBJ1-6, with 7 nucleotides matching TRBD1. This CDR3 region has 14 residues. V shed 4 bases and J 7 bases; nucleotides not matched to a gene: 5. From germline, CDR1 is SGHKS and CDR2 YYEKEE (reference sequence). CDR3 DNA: TGTGCCAGCAGCCTCGGGACAGAGAATTCACCCCTCCACTTT. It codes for CASSLGTENSPLHF. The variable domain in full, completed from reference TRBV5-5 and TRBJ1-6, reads DAGVTQSPTHLIKTRGQQVTLRCSPISGHKSVSWYQQVLGQGPQFIFQYYEKEERGRGNFPDRFSARQFPNYSSELNVNALLLGDSALYLCASSLGTENSPLHFGNGTRLTVT.

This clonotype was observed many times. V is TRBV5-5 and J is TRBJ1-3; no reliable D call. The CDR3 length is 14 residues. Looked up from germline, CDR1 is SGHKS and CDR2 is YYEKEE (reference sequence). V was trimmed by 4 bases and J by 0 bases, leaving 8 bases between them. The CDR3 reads CASSRLFSGNTIYF. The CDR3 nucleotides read TGTGCCAGCAGCCGTCTGTTCTCTGGAAACACCATATATTTT.

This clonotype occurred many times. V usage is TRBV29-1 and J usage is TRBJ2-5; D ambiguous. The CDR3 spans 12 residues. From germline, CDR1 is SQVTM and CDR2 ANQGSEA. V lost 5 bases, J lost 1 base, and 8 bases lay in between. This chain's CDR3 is CSVPISQETQYF. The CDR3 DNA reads TGCAGCGTTCCGATAAGCCAAGAGACCCAGTACTTC.

The DNA for the CDR3 is TGCGCCAGCAGTCAGGCGGAGGATAGCTCCTACGAGCAGTACTTC. Protein: CASSQAEDSSYEQYF. The J gene is TRBJ2-7, the V gene TRBV5-1, with D possibly being TRBD2 (5 bases). Germline CDR1 is SGHRS and CDR2 is YFSETQ. V dropped 5 bases and J dropped 0 bases, with 15 bases sitting between them. The CDR3 runs 15 residues.

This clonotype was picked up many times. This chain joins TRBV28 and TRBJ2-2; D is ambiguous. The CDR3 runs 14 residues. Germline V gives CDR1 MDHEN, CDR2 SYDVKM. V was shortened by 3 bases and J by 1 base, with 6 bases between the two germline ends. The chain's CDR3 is CASSLGMNTGELFF. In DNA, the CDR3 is TGTGCCAGCAGTTTGGGGATGAACACCGGGGAGCTGTTTTTT. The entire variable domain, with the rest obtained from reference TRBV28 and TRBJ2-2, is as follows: DVKVTQSSRYLVKRTGEKVFLECVQDMDHENMFWYRQDPGLGLRLIYFSYDVKMKEKGDIPEGYSVSREKKERFSLILESASTNQTSMYLCASSLGMNTGELFFGEGSRLTVL.

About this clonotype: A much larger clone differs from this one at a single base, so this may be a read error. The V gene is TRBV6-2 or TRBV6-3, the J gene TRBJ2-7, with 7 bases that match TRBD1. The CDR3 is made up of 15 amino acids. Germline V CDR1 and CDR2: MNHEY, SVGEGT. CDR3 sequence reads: CVSRAPTGISYEQYF. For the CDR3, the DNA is TGTGTCAGCAGAGCTCCGACAGGGATCTCCTACGAGCAGTACTTC.

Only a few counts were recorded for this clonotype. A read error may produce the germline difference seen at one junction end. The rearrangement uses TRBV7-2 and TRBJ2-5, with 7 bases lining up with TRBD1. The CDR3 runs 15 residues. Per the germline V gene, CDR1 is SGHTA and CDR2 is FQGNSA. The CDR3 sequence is CASSFTGTVKETQYF. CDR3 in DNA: TGTGCCAGCAGCTTTACCGGGACAGTAAAAGAGACTCAGTACTTC.

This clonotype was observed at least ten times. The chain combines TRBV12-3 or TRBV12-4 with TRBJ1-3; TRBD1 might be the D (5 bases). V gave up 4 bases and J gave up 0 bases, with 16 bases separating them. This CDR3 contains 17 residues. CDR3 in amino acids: CASSSPWGDLSGNTIYF. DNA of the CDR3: TGTGCCAGCAGTTCCCCCTGGGGGGACCTCTCTGGAAACACCATATATTTT.